The T cell receptor beta chain described here comes from a study of T cells in Graves' hyperthyroidism and ophthalmopathy (dated by TCRdb to the late 2010s). A note on the overall study: Peripheral blood was collected at initial diagnosis, before any treatment. Whether ophthalmopathy could be predicted prospectively was tested in an independent validation cohort made up of approximately 19 hyperthyroidism patients plus 17 patients who later progressed to ophthalmopathy. TCR Vbeta CDR3 sequencing of 120 to 150 peripheral blood samples (more than 40 ophthalmopathy, some 75 hyperthyroidism and around 17 progressor patients) is reported in the paper. Thyroid tissue and blood T-cell repertoires from six or seven Graves' hyperthyroidism patients were also compared in the study. The 85 to 100 discovery patients were randomly split 7:3 into training and test sets. After blood sampling, hyperthyroidism patients were treated with methimazole at a starting dose of 30 mg daily, and ophthalmopathy patients were treated with high-dose intravenous methylprednisolone. A discovery cohort of about 95 patients, about 43 with Graves' ophthalmopathy and 55 to 60 with stable Graves' hyperthyroidism, was used to find distinguishing TCR V-J signatures.

The TCR beta CDR3 regions were amplified from the RNA transcripts. For the first round of RT-PCR on the TCR CDR3, the HTBI primer set was used together with the Qiagen OneStep RT-PCR kit. Libraries were constructed in a second round of multiplex PCR, after which size selection and purification were carried out. Paired-end sequencing of the libraries was performed with 100 bp reads on an Illumina HiSeq2000. As for the original processing: SOAPnuke was used to process the raw data, throwing out any read that contained adapters or uncalled bases, had a mean Phred below 15, or lacked an exact constant-primer or identifier match. COPE v1.2.5 was used to merge the high-quality paired reads, and each unique nucleotide sequence was defined as a clonotype. Clonotypes were aligned to IMGT TRBV, TRBD and TRBJ reference segments using MiTCR v1.1. The analysis was restricted to V-J combinations with a frequency above 0.0001, which together covered about 99% of the repertoires. The TCS score was defined as F50 (clonal expansion) divided by E x V (chaos), with BLOSUM62-based TCRdist calculated between CDR3 peptides within each V-J. Welch's t-statistics and random forest reduced approximately 520 V-J features to about 13, which were used in a naive Bayes classifier (R e1071). TCRdb reworked the public reads: Q25 trimming with fastp, MiXCR clone assembly, productive beta chains retained. Each entry merges the rows of one CDR3 protein and shows their most common DNA and genes. The V and J calls were not made by the authors but by TCRdb's processing. The table for this sample lists some 420,000 distinct CDR3 sequences; roughly 13% of them were counted only once. Around 5.3% of the sample lies in the top ten.

This clonotype has a count of ten or more. What this receptor recognizes is not known. Qualities for individual bases were not recorded, and no much larger clone is one base off. The CDR3 runs 13 amino acids, cysteine and phenylalanine included. CDR3 DNA is the only sequence kept; it has 39 bases, read in frame from the first base. The germline V gene gives CDR1 as KGHSH and CDR2 as LQKENI. Trimming takes 2 bases off V and 6 bases off J; junction bases not matched to a gene: 4. Stable Graves' hyperthyroidism was defined as the absence of progression to ophthalmopathy over 18 months of follow-up. Hyperthyroidism patients were aged 18 to 65 years and newly diagnosed, with disease duration of less than 2 months. Patients with uncontrolled infections, other autoimmune diseases, pregnancy or lactation were excluded. Diagnoses were established on the basis of clinical symptoms, serum thyroxine and TRAb, thyroid ultrasound, and orbital computed tomography. Ficoll-Paque density gradient centrifugation was used to isolate PBMCs from 10 ml of fresh peripheral blood. Trizol reagent was used to extract total RNA, and RNA quality was then checked on an Agilent 2100 Bioanalyzer.

Results and caveats for the whole study, not just this receptor: Sample size was not statistically predetermined, and blinding of investigators to group allocation was not performed. Most expanded thyroid clonotypes (frequency above 0.001) were also detected in blood, suggesting blood repertoires may reflect thyroid immune responses. Ophthalmopathy was separated from stable hyperthyroidism by a 13 V-J signature model, with just over 85% sensitivity and around 81% specificity obtained in cross-validation and 80%/75% obtained in testing. In validation, the model predicted progression to ophthalmopathy with 55% to 71% sensitivity and approximately 74% specificity, a median of 6.5 months before onset.

Sample: blood. The source of this sequence is a woman in her late teens or twenties with Graves' hyperthyroidism. The chain was built from TRBV18 and TRBJ2-7; TRBD1 aligns with 7 central bases. The DNA is as follows: TGTGCCAGCTCACCATATAGGGGGCGCGAGCAGTACTTC. Its coded protein is CASSPYRGREQYF.